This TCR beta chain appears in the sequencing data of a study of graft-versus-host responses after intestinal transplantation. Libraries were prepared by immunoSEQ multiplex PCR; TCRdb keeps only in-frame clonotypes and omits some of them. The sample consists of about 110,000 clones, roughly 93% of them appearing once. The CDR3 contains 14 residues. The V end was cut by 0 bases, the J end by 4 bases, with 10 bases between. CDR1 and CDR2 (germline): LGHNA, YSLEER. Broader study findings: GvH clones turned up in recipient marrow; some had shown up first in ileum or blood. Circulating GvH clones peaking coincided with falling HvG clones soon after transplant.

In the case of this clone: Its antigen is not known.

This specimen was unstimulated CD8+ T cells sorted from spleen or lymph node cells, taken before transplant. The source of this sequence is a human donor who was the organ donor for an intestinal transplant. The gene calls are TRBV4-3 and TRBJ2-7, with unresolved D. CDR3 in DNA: TGCGCCAGCAGCCAAGATCGGTTGGCTTACGAGCAGTACTTC. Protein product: CASSQDRLAYEQYF.